The 12 T cell receptor beta chains below come from one sample, sequenced in a study of OX40 agonist ivuxolimab in advanced cancers. Repertoires were generated with immunoSEQ multiplex PCR, while TCRdb's copy carries only in-frame clones and drops some. The sample holds 52,000 or so clones; over 75% are singletons and the top ten take approximately 12%. Material: CD4+ or CD8+ T cells sorted from blood, obtained in a trial of the OX40 agonist ivuxolimab. The origin of the receptors is an adult with an advanced solid tumor such as melanoma, head and neck, liver or kidney cancer.

The chain has TRBV5-1 and TRBJ1-1; tentatively, D is TRBD1 (5 bases). V was pared by 4 bases and J by 8 bases, with 9 bases between. Per germline, CDR1 SGHRS and CDR2 YFSETQ. The CDR3 consists of 11 residues. The CDR3: CASSGGSEAFF. The CDR3 coding sequence is TGCGCCAGCAGCGGGGGATCAGAAGCTTTCTTT.

V usage is TRBV6-4 and J usage is TRBJ1-2; D unclear. Germline-derived CDR1 and CDR2 are MRHNA and SNTAGT. Trimming shortened V by 2 bases and J by 5 bases, and 9 bases separated the two germline ends. The CDR3 has 13 amino acids. DNA of the CDR3: TGTGCCAGCAGTGACGCAGAAATATATGGCTACACCTTC. Amino acids: CASSDAEIYGYTF.

The chain uses TRBV28 and TRBJ2-1, with D perhaps TRBD2 (6 bases). The V end was cut by 5 bases, the J end by 10 bases, with 15 bases between. CDR3 length: 13 residues. The germline CDR1 and CDR2 sequences are MDHEN and SYDVKM. DNA of the CDR3: TGTGCCAGCAGTAGGGACTTCCCTTGGGAGCAGTTCTTC. This encodes CASSRDFPWEQFF.

The chain uses TRBV29-1 and TRBJ2-2; 7 bases align to TRBD2. The length of the CDR3 is 15 residues. CDR1 is SQVTM, CDR2 ANQGSEA, per germline. Trimming removed 1 base from V and 5 bases from J; junction bases left unmatched: 7. DNA of the CDR3: TGCAGCGTTGAAGGGCCCCAGGGAGGGACCGGGGAGCTGTTTTTT. This gives the protein CSVEGPQGGTGELFF.

This CDR3 is CASSIGGYNEQFF. The CDR3 nucleotides read TGTGCCAGTAGTATTGGGGGATACAATGAGCAGTTCTTC. The chain has TRBV19 and TRBJ2-1; D is tentatively TRBD1 or TRBD2 (5 bases each). There are 13 residues in the CDR3. Per germline, CDR1 LNHDA and CDR2 SQIVND (reference sequence). Trimming removed 3 bases at V and 4 bases at J, with 7 bases between.

V and J are TRBV20-1 and TRBJ2-5; D not resolved. CDR3 length: 11 residues. Germline CDR1 and CDR2: DFQATT and SNEGSKA (reference sequence). The ends were cut back, 7 bases at V and 2 bases at J, with 8 bases in the middle. DNA for the CDR3: TGCAGTGAGGGTTATCAAGAGACCCAGTACTTC. Its translation: CSEGYQETQYF.

The CDR3 DNA sequence: TGTGCCAGCAGCTCCTTAGGACAGGGAGGAGACACTGAAGCTTTCTTT. It encodes CASSSLGQGGDTEAFF. The J gene is TRBJ1-1, the V gene TRBV7-2; TRBD1 agrees at 8 bases. V trimming: 4 bases; J trimming: 3 bases; junction bases outside the gene matches: 10. Germline loops: CDR1 SGHTA, CDR2 FQGNSA. The CDR3 runs to 16 residues.

This chain links TRBV9 with TRBJ1-4; 8 bases fit TRBD1. CDR3 length: 15 residues. Germline CDR1 and CDR2: SGDLS and YYNGEE. J gave up 6 bases and V 1 base, and 5 bases lay outside the gene matches. CDR3: CASSVYGTGDEKLFF. The DNA for the CDR3 is TGTGCCAGCAGCGTATACGGGACAGGAGATGAAAAACTGTTTTTT. The full variable domain, with the rest looked up from reference TRBV9 and TRBJ1-4, is DSGVTQTPKHLITATGQRVTLRCSPRSGDLSVYWYQQSLDQGLQFLIQYYNGEERAKGNILERFSAQQFPDLHSELNLSSLELGDSALYFCASSVYGTGDEKLFFGSGTQLSVL.

The chain couples TRBV5-4 to TRBJ2-3, with D possibly TRBD1 on 6 matching bases. The germline CDR1 and CDR2 sequences are SGHNT and YYREEE (reference sequence). The CDR3 consists of 13 residues. V lost 2 bases to trimming and J lost 3 bases, with 7 bases between them. This chain's CDR3 is CASSLGGTDTQYF. The CDR3, as DNA: TGTGCCAGCAGCTTAGGGGGTACAGATACGCAGTATTTT.

A single count supports this clone. The chain links TRBV28 to TRBJ2-5; D is possibly TRBD1 (5 bases). Germline loops: CDR1 MDHEN, CDR2 SYDVKM. Trimming cost V 5 bases and J 2 bases, with 12 bases left between them. This CDR3 has 14 amino acids. CDR3 in amino acids: CASSGWPGQETQYF. The CDR3 DNA is TGTGCCAGCAGTGGGTGGCCAGGGCAAGAGACCCAGTACTTC.

The chain has TRBV7-7 and TRBJ2-2; no firm D call. Germline loops: CDR1 SSHAT, CDR2 FNYEAQ (reference sequence). Deletions cut 1 base from V and 7 bases from J, with 7 bases between. The CDR3 loop spans 13 amino acids. CDR3 nucleotides: TGTGCCAGCAGCTTAGAGGGCCTCGGGGAGCTGTTTTTT. Protein: CASSLEGLGELFF.

This rearrangement joins TRBV15 to TRBJ2-2; D is undetermined. Trimming took off 5 bases at V and 6 bases at J, with 16 bases between the two ends. CDR3 length equals 15 residues. Germline V gene data show CDR1 as LNHNV and CDR2 as YYDKDF (reference sequence). CDR3 coding DNA: TGTGCCACCAGCGAGACCCCTATTTTTTCCGGGGAGCTGTTTTTT. This gives the protein CATSETPIFSGELFF. Based on the CDR3 plus reference TRBV15 and TRBJ2-2, the full variable domain is DAMVIQNPRYQVTQFGKPVTLSCSQTLNHNVMYWYQQKSSQAPKLLFHYYDKDFNNEADTPDNFQSRRPNTSFCFLDIRSPGLGDTAMYLCATSETPIFSGELFFGEGSRLTVL.